These 5 T cell receptor beta chains were all obtained from the same sample, sequenced in a study of cytomegalovirus exposure and HLA in healthy donors. PCR employed 60 Vbeta and 13 Jbeta primers. The table came from immunoSEQ multiplex PCR; TCRdb's copy has only in-frame clones and leaves some out. The sample consists of 100,000 or so clones, under 85% of them appearing once. Sequencing was performed on PBMCs. The receptors here all came from a middle-aged woman in good health and CMV-seronegative.

CDR3 DNA sequence: TGTGCCAGCAGCTGGGGACAGGGGAGTTACAATGAGCAGTTCTTC. It yields the protein CASSWGQGSYNEQFF. The chain uses TRBV7-8 and TRBJ2-1; 10 nucleotides agree with TRBD1. The CDR3 loop spans 15 amino acids. V gave up 4 bases and J gave up 4 bases; unmatched junction bases: 4. Germline CDR1 reads SGHVS; CDR2 reads FQNEAQ.

This clone was observed once. V is TRBV30 and J is TRBJ1-3; TRBD1 matches 7 bases. The CDR3 length is 16 residues. CDR1 is GTSNPN and CDR2 is SVGIG in the germline V gene (reference sequence). With 0 bases clipped from V and 0 bases from J, the junction kept 5 bases outside the gene matches. The CDR3: CAWSVGTASSGNTIYF. CDR3 nucleotides: TGTGCCTGGAGTGTCGGGACAGCAAGCTCTGGAAACACCATATATTTT.

This clone was counted a few times. V is TRBV7-6 and J is TRBJ2-3; TRBD2 aligns across 7 bases. This CDR3 comprises 18 residues. Germline-derived CDR1 and CDR2 are SGHVS and FNYEAQ. After removal of 5 bases from V and 0 bases from J, the junction contained 14 bases not matched to a gene. This chain's CDR3 is CASSIKASGWISTDTQYF. The CDR3, as DNA: TGTGCCAGCAGCATAAAGGCTAGCGGATGGATTAGCACAGATACGCAGTATTTT.

CDR3 sequence reads: CASSGGTGYYEQYF. DNA of the CDR3: TGTGCCAGCAGCGGGGGGACAGGATACTACGAGCAGTACTTC. The chain has TRBV13 and TRBJ2-7, with 8 positions matching TRBD1. The germline gives CDR1 PRHDT, CDR2 FYEKMQ (reference sequence). V lost 5 bases to trimming and J lost 3 bases; unmatched junction nucleotides: 6. The CDR3 is 14 residues long.

This chain joins TRBV27 and TRBJ2-7; the match to TRBD2 covers 13 bases. With 1 base clipped from V and 9 bases from J, the junction kept 9 bases outside the gene matches. The CDR3 sequence is 16 residues long. Germline V gene lookup returns CDR1 MNHEY and CDR2 SMNVEV (reference sequence). CDR3 amino acids: CASSLFSGLAGEGQYF. In DNA form, the CDR3 reads TGTGCCAGCAGTTTATTCTCCGGACTAGCGGGAGAGGGGCAGTACTTC.